A selection of T cell receptor beta chains follows, all from one sample in a study of shared clonotypes between healthy human individuals. TCRdb's copy holds only in-frame clones and misses some; the assay was immunoSEQ multiplex PCR. The sample holds fewer than 850,000 clones, approximately 97% seen once. The sequencing sample was made of naive CD8+ T cells sorted from blood. The receptors were gathered from a man aged 25 to 40 in good health. CDR3s include the opening cysteine and the closing phenylalanine or tryptophan. A D gene is named only where the DNA matches it firmly. Rows give clone size only sometimes, using once, few, many, or a class for an expanded clone.

abundance,j_gene,d_gene,v_gene,CDR3aa,CDR3nt
-,TRBJ1-5,-,TRBV19,CASSIFRQGNQPQHF,TGTGCCAGTAGTATTTTTCGGCAGGGAAATCAGCCCCAGCATTTT
-,TRBJ1-5,TRBD1,TRBV10-3,CAISESGGQGNQPQHF,TGTGCCATCAGTGAGTCTGGTGGACAGGGCAATCAGCCCCAGCATTTT
-,TRBJ1-5,-,TRBV30,CAWSVWGNQPQHF,TGTGCCTGGAGTGTGTGGGGGAATCAGCCCCAGCATTTT
-,TRBJ2-3,-,TRBV6-5,CASSYRVTDTQYF,TGTGCCAGCAGTTACAGGGTCACAGATACGCAGTATTTT
-,TRBJ1-1,-,TRBV5-1,CASSLAGQNTEAFF,TGCGCCAGCAGCTTGGCCGGCCAGAACACTGAAGCTTTCTTT
-,TRBJ2-7,TRBD1,TRBV11-3,CASSSRDRGLGEQYF,TGTGCCAGCAGCTCCCGGGACAGGGGGTTAGGCGAGCAGTACTTC
-,TRBJ2-2,-,TRBV28,CASSLFSLASGELFF,TGTGCCAGCAGTTTATTCTCCCTAGCCTCCGGGGAGCTGTTTTTT
-,TRBJ2-7,-,TRBV7-9,CASSPLGRFEQYF,TGTGCCAGCAGTCCGCTTGGGAGGTTCGAGCAGTACTTC
-,TRBJ2-7,-,TRBV20-1,CSAEESYEQYF,TGCAGTGCCGAGGAGTCCTACGAGCAGTACTTC
-,TRBJ2-7,-,TRBV29-1,CSVDLGGEQYF,TGCAGCGTTGATCTAGGCGGCGAGCAGTACTTC
-,TRBJ2-7,TRBD2,TRBV28,CASRPQRELMYEQYF,TGTGCCAGCAGACCACAGCGGGAGTTAATGTACGAGCAGTACTTC
-,TRBJ2-3,-,TRBV11-2,CASSLDSPDTQYF,TGTGCCAGCAGCTTAGATTCACCCGATACGCAGTATTTT
-,TRBJ2-1,TRBD2,TRBV5-1,CASSLGLAGLYEQFF,TGCGCCAGCAGCTTGGGACTAGCGGGATTGTATGAGCAGTTCTTC
-,TRBJ1-3,-,TRBV6-5,CASSVQGSSGNTIYF,TGTGCCAGCAGTGTACAGGGAAGCTCTGGAAACACCATATATTTT
-,TRBJ2-3,-,TRBV30,CAWSVLADTQYF,TGTGCCTGGAGTGTACTTGCGGATACGCAGTATTTT
once,TRBJ2-1,-,TRBV27,CASSPLSGHNEQFF,TGTGCCAGCAGTCCACTGTCCGGGCACAATGAGCAGTTCTTC
once,TRBJ2-1,-,TRBV28,CASSFHLQEDHNEQFF,TGTGCCAGCAGTTTTCATCTACAGGAAGACCACAATGAGCAGTTCTTC
-,TRBJ2-7,TRBD2,TRBV9,CASSASVRTSSYEQYF,TGTGCCAGCAGCGCCAGCGTTAGGACTAGCTCGTACGAGCAGTACTTC
-,TRBJ1-1,-,TRBV4-3,CASSQPGQYSTEAFF,TGCGCCAGCAGCCAACCGGGCCAATATTCCACTGAAGCTTTCTTT
-,TRBJ1-4,-,TRBV7-9,CASRLAQGPYEKLFF,TGTGCCAGCAGACTCGCCCAGGGTCCTTATGAAAAACTGTTTTTT
once,TRBJ2-1,TRBD1,TRBV7-9,CASSSSGTGFYNEQFF,TGTGCCAGCAGCTCCTCCGGGACAGGGTTCTACAATGAGCAGTTCTTC
-,TRBJ1-2,-,TRBV1,CTSSQIISPGNNYGYTF,TGCACCAGCAGCCAAATAATTTCCCCCGGGAACAACTATGGCTACACCTTC
-,TRBJ2-7,-,TRBV6-5,CASSYATGTPPYEQYF,TGTGCCAGCAGTTATGCAACCGGGACACCGCCCTACGAGCAGTACTTC
-,TRBJ1-2,-,TRBV27,CASSYQLNYGYTF,TGTGCCAGCAGTTACCAGCTAAACTATGGCTACACCTTC
-,TRBJ2-7,-,TRBV18,CASSPPAATYEQYF,TGTGCCAGCTCACCACCGGCGGCCACCTACGAGCAGTACTTC
-,TRBJ2-7,TRBD2,TRBV6-6,CASSLAGERDEQYF,TGTGCCAGCAGTCTAGCGGGAGAACGGGACGAGCAGTACTTC
-,TRBJ1-5,-,TRBV30,CAWNGEKGNQPQHF,TGTGCCTGGAATGGAGAGAAAGGCAATCAGCCCCAGCATTTT
-,TRBJ2-7,-,TRBV21-1,CASSSRGDGRVYEQYF,TGTGCCAGCAGCTCAAGGGGCGACGGGAGGGTCTACGAGCAGTACTTC
-,TRBJ2-7,-,TRBV7-9,CASSPAGGQRGEQYF,TGTGCCAGCAGCCCGGCCGGCGGCCAGAGGGGCGAGCAGTACTTC
-,TRBJ2-5,TRBD2,TRBV28,CASRRGTRHKETQYF,TGTGCCAGCAGGAGAGGGACTAGACATAAAGAGACCCAGTACTTC
-,TRBJ1-2,TRBD1,TRBV11-1,CASSSGQGLYGYTF,TGTGCCAGCAGCTCCGGACAGGGGCTCTATGGCTACACCTTC
-,TRBJ2-1,TRBD2,TRBV27,CASSRGVREVQFF,TGTGCCAGCAGTCGGGGGGTTCGAGAGGTGCAGTTCTTC
once,TRBJ2-1,-,TRBV29-1,CSVTPIGVEQFF,TGCAGCGTAACCCCAATTGGAGTTGAGCAGTTCTTC
-,TRBJ2-7,-,TRBV2,CASSEQYF,TGTGCCAGCAGCGAGCAGTACTTC
-,TRBJ1-1,TRBD1,TRBV13,CASSLVSDRGSDTEAFF,TGTGCCAGCAGCTTAGTGTCGGACAGGGGGTCGGACACTGAAGCTTTCTTT
-,TRBJ2-1,-,TRBV7-3,CASSLGLASNEQFF,TGTGCCAGCAGCTTAGGCCTAGCGTCAAATGAGCAGTTCTTC
-,TRBJ1-2,-,TRBV7-9,CASSSSRDYGYTF,TGTGCCAGCAGCTCCTCGAGGGACTATGGCTACACCTTC
-,TRBJ2-7,TRBD1,TRBV7-8,CASSLIRDRDSYEQYF,TGTGCCAGCAGCTTAATCCGGGACAGGGACTCCTACGAGCAGTACTTC
-,TRBJ2-7,TRBD1,TRBV29-1,CSVAGTGPKTYEQYF,TGCAGCGTTGCCGGGACAGGGCCGAAGACCTACGAGCAGTACTTC
-,TRBJ1-1,-,TRBV18,CASSLGVNTEAFF,TGTGCCAGCTCACTAGGAGTGAACACTGAAGCTTTCTTT
once,TRBJ2-3,-,TRBV9,CASSVGGESTDTQYF,TGTGCCAGCAGCGTAGGCGGGGAGAGCACAGATACGCAGTATTTT
-,TRBJ2-3,TRBD2,TRBV15,CATSREGGTSTDTQYF,TGTGCCACCAGCAGAGAGGGGGGGACTAGCACAGATACACAGTATTTT
-,TRBJ2-3,-,TRBV7-9,CASSPREFTDTQYF,TGTGCCAGCAGCCCGAGGGAGTTCACAGATACGCAGTATTTT